This T cell receptor (beta chain) was documented in a study of T cell repertoires in cytomegalovirus infection (dated 2019 in TCRdb). The study in broad terms: Recently identified HLA-C-restricted CMV epitopes, whose presentation resists viral immunomodulation, were targeted by peptide stimulations together with well-studied HLA-B-restricted epitopes. Donor HLA type was relevant to the analysis, as public TCR beta signatures indicated carriage of CMV infection together with the matching HLA type.

Instrument used: Illumina HiSeq 1500. Using fastp at Q25 and MiXCR, TCRdb reprocessed the public reads and kept productive beta chains. Here each entry gathers all rows of one CDR3 protein and keeps the most common genes and DNA. The table for this sample lists approximately 590,000 distinct CDR3 sequences; 35% to 50% of them were counted only once. 48% of the sample is held by the ten biggest clonotypes. The treatment or condition label for this specimen denotes: in vitro stimulation with specific CMV peptide epitopes to enrich CMV-specific T cells. V is pared back by 2 bases and J by 1 base, with 15 bases lying between the germline termini. The germline V gene gives CDR1 as SGHTA and CDR2 as FQGNSA. The CDR3 runs 17 residues from the cysteine to the phenylalanine. Just the 51-base CDR3 DNA is kept, in frame starting at base 1. Paper-wide results and their limitations: In the ex vivo response, HLA-C-restricted CMV-specific TCR beta clonotypes were dominant, and in two of eight donors the single most frequent clonotype came from this HLA-C-restricted group. In both this cohort and an independent roughly 400-donor cohort, the cumulative frequency of public TCR beta family members distinguished carriers of CMV infection plus the relevant HLA type.

With regard to this clonotype: Its target antigen remains unknown. No base-level quality is on record; no much larger clone is a single base apart.

The input for sequencing was cultured PBMCs, taken from culture after CMV antigen stimulation. This TCR derives from a human donor in good health (CMV status not recorded). Some clones in this sample may be carry-over from other donors' samples. In this chain, TRBV7-2 is recombined with TRBJ1-5; too little of a D gene remains to name it. The CDR3 region has the sequence CASSLSSRQESNQPQHF. The sequenced DNA is TGTGCCAGCAGCTTAAGTTCCCGTCAAGAAAGCAATCAGCCCCAGCATTTT.